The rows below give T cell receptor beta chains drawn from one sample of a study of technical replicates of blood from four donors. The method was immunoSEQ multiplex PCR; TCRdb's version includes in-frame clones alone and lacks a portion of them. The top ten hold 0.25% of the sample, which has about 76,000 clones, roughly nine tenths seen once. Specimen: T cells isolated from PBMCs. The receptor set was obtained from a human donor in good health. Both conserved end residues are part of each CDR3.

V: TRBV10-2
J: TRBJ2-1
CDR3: CASSRGQAYNEQFF

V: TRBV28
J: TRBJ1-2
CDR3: CASSLRGYYGYTF

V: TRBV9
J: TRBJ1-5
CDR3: CASSEGQGNQPQHF

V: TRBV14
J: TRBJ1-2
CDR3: CASSLNIGTGEYGYTF

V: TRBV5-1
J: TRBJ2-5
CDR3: CASSLRGETQYF

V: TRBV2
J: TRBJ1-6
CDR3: CASSVSPDYNSPLHF

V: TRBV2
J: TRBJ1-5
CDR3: CASSETGVLGNQHF

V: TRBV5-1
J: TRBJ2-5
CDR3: CASSLEGSGGETQYF

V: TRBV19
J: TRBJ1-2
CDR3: CASSIGSGDYGYTF

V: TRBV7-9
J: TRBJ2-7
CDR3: CASSERPGVAYEQYF

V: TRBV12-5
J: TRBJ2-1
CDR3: CASGPGDSYNEQFF

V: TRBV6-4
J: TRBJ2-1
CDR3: CASSIGTEDNEQFF

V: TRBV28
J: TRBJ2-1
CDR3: CASSLTVNEQFF

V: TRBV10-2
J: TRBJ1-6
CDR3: CASSESVNNSPLHF

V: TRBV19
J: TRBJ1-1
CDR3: CASSTRGQLNTEAFF

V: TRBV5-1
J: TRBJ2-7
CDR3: CASSSLQGSSYEQYF

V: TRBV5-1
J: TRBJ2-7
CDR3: CASSLDSRTTRNEQYF

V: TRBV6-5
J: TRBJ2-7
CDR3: CASRPQRMRSHEQYF

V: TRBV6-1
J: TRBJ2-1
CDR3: CASSEWGGYNEQFF

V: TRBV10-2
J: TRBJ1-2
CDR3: CASSESPSNNYGYTF

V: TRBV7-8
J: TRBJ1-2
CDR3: CASSPGTGYYGYTF

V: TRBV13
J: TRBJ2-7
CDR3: CASSFGRLAGGNSYEQYF

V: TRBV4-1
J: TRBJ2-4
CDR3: CASSQVRGPSAKNIQYF

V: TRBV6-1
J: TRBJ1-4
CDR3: CAGLDRGVEKLFF

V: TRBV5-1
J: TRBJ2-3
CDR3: CASSVGLAEITDTQYF

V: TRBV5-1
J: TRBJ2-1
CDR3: CASSLATSGSIYEQFF

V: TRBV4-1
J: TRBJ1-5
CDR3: CASSPLDRGNQPQHF

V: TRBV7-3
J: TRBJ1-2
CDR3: CASSPEAQANYGYTF

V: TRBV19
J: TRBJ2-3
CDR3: CASSTLPGQRTDTQYF

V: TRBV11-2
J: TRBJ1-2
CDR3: CASSPWTALGGYTF

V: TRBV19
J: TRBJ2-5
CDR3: CASSSPGTSKETQYF

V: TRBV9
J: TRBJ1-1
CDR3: CASSVSSGINTEAFF

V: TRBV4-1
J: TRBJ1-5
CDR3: CASSIDRDIQPQHF

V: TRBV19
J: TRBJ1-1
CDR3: CASSVPGGTEAFF

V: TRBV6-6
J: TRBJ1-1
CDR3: CAIRDTLNTEAFF

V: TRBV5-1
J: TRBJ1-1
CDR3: CASSVGGTGNTEAFF

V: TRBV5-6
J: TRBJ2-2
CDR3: CASSFEQPNTGELFF

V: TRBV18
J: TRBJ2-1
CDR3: CASSPPNRVRYNEQFF

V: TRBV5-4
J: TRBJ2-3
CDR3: CASSDRQGGTDTQYF

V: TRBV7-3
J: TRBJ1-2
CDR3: CASSSTVLTSYGYTF

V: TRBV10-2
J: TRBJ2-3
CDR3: CASSGHGRATDTQYF

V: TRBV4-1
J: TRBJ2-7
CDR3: CASSQASQGAPYEQYF